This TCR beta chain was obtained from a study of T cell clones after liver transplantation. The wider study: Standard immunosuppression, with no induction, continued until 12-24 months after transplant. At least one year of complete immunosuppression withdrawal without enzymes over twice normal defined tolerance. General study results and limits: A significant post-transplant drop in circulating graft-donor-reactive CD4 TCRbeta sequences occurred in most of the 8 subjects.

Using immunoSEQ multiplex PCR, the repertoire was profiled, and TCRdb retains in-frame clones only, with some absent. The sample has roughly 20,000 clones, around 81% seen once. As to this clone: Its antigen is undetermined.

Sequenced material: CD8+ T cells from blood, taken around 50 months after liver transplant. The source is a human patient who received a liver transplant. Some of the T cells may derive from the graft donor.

The CDR3 DNA sequence: TGTGCCAGCAGTTACCAGGGAGATCAGCCCCAGCATTTT. It codes for CASSYQGDQPQHF. This chain joins TRBV6-5 and TRBJ1-5, with TRBD1 as a possible D gene (5 bases). V was cut by 2 bases and J by 5 bases, with 7 bases left in between. Germline lookup yields CDR1 MNHEY and CDR2 SVGAGI. The CDR3 runs 13 residues.